The present TCR beta chain was sequenced within a study of cytomegalovirus exposure and HLA in healthy donors. A multiplex PCR was run with 60 Vbeta primers and 13 Jbeta primers. The data were produced by immunoSEQ multiplex PCR, yet TCRdb's version contains in-frame clones alone and is incomplete. The sample records 200,000 to 250,000 clones, approximately 88% being singletons. Overall study results and limits: CMV serostatus was the only recorded immune exposure for donors.

As concerns this clone: Its specificity is unknown.

The CDR3 runs to 15 residues. After removal of 8 bases from V and 7 bases from J, the junction contained 13 bases not matched to a gene. Germline CDR1 and CDR2: MRHNA and SNTAGT. The source of this sequence is a boy between 2 and 10 years old in good health and CMV-seronegative. V gene TRBV6-4 combines with J gene TRBJ1-4; 7 bases agree with TRBD1. The sequencing sample was made of PBMCs. Here the CDR3 DNA reads TGTGCCAGCCTTTCCACCGGGACAGAGATTGAAAAACTGTTTTTT. Residues: CASLSTGTEIEKLFF.